Below are 10 T cell receptor beta chains sequenced from a single sample in a study of blood T cells in healthy people across ages. Sample-barcoded 5' priming and a J-beta primer mix drove a second PCR of roughly 7 to 11 cycles. TCRdb called the 5' RACE reads again in MiXCR, with one record for every CDR3 protein. The table shows just under 900,000 distinct CDR3 sequences, with roughly 26% occurring only once. Sequencing used blood. The source is a woman older than 75 in good health.

V is TRBV5-1 and J is TRBJ1-4; 7 bases map to TRBD1. The CDR3 runs to 15 residues. Germline CDR1 and CDR2: SGHRS and YFSETQ. J gave up 2 bases and V 0 bases, and 1 base lay outside the gene matches. The CDR3 region is CASSLVGQTNEKLFF. The DNA for the CDR3 is TGCGCCAGCAGCTTGGTGGGACAGACTAATGAAAAACTGTTTTTT.

In its sample, this clonotype was seen many times. A much larger clone is a single base away; this may be a read error. The chain recombines TRBV29-1 with TRBJ2-5; D possibly matches TRBD1 or TRBD2 (7 bases each). There are 12 residues in the CDR3. Trimming removed 6 bases from V and 11 bases from J, with 19 bases in between. CDR1 and CDR2 from the germline V gene are SQVTM and ANQGSEA. CDR3: CSVGGTANEQYF. In DNA, the CDR3 is TGCAGCGTCGGGGGGACAGCCAATGAGCAGTACTTC.

The CDR3 nucleotides read TGTGCCAGCAGTCCTCTGGGGGGCGGATACTACGAGCAGTACTTC. Protein product: CASSPLGGGYYEQYF. This sequence joins TRBV27 and TRBJ2-4; perhaps D is TRBD1 or TRBD2 (6 bases each). The better agreement between TRBJ2-7 and the DNA end casts doubt on the J call. Per germline, CDR1 MNHEY and CDR2 SMNVEV (reference sequence). This CDR3 has 15 residues.

This rearrangement joins TRBV7-2 to TRBJ2-7; no clear D gene. Germline CDR1 is SGHTA and CDR2 is FQGNSA. The CDR3 extends over 17 amino acids. Trimming left V 5 bases short and J 5 bases short, with 25 bases between. Here the CDR3 reads CASSPHDAAGRGDEQYF. The CDR3 region has the DNA TGTGCCAGCAGCCCGCATGACGCGGCAGGTCGTGGGGACGAGCAGTACTTC.

As regards this clonotype: This may come from a read error, since a much larger clone is one base off. The chain joins TRBV4-3 to TRBJ2-5, with D possibly TRBD1 on 6 matching bases. The V gene's germline CDR1 is LGHNA and CDR2 YSLEER. V lost 0 bases to trimming and J lost 11 bases, with 22 bases between them. This CDR3 is 16 amino acids long. Here the CDR3 reads CASSQEGRLQGNEQYF. CDR3 nucleotides: TGCGCCAGCAGCCAAGAGGGGCGACTACAGGGAAATGAGCAGTACTTC.

In regard to this clonotype: Possible read error: a much larger clone is one base away. The V and J genes are TRBV7-2 and TRBJ2-2, with no clear D. Looked up from germline, CDR1 is SGHTA and CDR2 is FQGNSA. This CDR3 comprises 13 residues. DNA for the CDR3: TGTGCCAACAGCCGAACTAACACCGGGGAGCTGTTTTTT. Protein product: CANSRTNTGELFF.

This rearrangement joins TRBV19 to TRBJ1-4, with D tentatively TRBD1 (5 bases). The length of the CDR3 is 15 residues. Germline CDR1 is LNHDA and CDR2 is SQIVND (reference sequence). Trimming cost V 7 bases and J 10 bases, with 22 bases left between them. The chain's CDR3 is CASTKVGGSLGKLFF. The CDR3 coding sequence is TGTGCCAGTACGAAAGTCGGGGGGAGTCTCGGAAAACTGTTTTTT.

V gene TRBV5-1 combines with J gene TRBJ2-5; weak D call: TRBD1 (6 bases). Trimming cost V 0 bases and J 1 base, with 10 bases left between them. The CDR3 runs 15 residues. Germline V gene data show CDR1 as SGHRS and CDR2 as YFSETQ. The CDR3 protein is CASSLVGQPQETQYF. The CDR3 DNA reads TGCGCCAGCAGCTTGGTAGGACAGCCCCAAGAGACCCAGTACTTC.

This clonotype was observed a few times. A much more abundant neighbour one base away suggests this may be a read error. The chain couples TRBV7-2 to TRBJ2-3, with D possibly matching TRBD2 (5 bases). V lost 1 base and J lost 5, with 13 bases in between. The germline CDR1 and CDR2 sequences are SGHTA and FQGNSA. The CDR3 runs 15 residues. CDR3 amino acids: CASSLGELLVDTQYF. CDR3 sequence (DNA): TGTGCCAGCAGCTTAGGGGAGCTATTGGTAGATACGCAGTATTTT.

The chain has TRBV7-2 and TRBJ2-3; tentatively, D is TRBD1 or TRBD2 (5 bases each). The ends were cut back, 2 bases at V and 4 bases at J, with 13 bases in the middle. The germline V gene encodes CDR1 SGHTA and CDR2 FQGNSA. The CDR3 sequence is 15 residues long. CDR3 nucleotides: TGTGCCAGCAGCTTATCCGGGGCAGATGCAGATACGCAGTATTTT. Amino acid sequence: CASSLSGADADTQYF.